This T cell receptor beta chain is from a study of blood T cell repertoires in COVID-19. Study details: Sites in the United States, Italy and Spain provided acute and convalescent COVID-19 samples. Nucleic acid was either cDNA or gDNA, and it came from T cells, B-cell-depleted T cells, or PBMCs.

Here immunoSEQ multiplex PCR was the method, and the copy in TCRdb shows in-frame clones only, minus some. The sample holds 390,000 or so clones, 86% seen once. The receptor was derived from a woman aged 25-40 years with active or convalescent COVID-19. The source material was peripheral blood.

The DNA for the CDR3 is TGTGCCAGCAGAGAGGACAGGGGGCAGTTGGGTGGCTACACCTTC. Protein product: CASREDRGQLGGYTF. The chain combines TRBV6-5 with TRBJ1-2; the match to TRBD1 covers 11 bases. In germline, CDR1 is MNHEY, CDR2 SVGAGI. The CDR3 covers 15 residues. With V trimmed by 6 bases and J by 7 bases, 10 bases remained unmatched.